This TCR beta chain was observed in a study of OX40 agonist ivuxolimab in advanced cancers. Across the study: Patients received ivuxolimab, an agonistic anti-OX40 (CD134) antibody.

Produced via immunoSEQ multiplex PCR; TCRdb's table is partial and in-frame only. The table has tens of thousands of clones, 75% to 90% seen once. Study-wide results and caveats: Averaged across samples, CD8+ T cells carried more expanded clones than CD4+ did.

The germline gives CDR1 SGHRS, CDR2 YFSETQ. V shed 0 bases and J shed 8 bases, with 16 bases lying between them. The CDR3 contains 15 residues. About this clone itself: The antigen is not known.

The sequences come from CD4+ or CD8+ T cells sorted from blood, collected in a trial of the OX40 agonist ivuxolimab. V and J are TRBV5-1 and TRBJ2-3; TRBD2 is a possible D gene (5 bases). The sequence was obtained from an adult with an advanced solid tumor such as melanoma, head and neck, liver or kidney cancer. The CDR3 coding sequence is TGCGCCAGCAGCTTGGTAGCTAGTAACGGAGGTACGCAGTATTTT. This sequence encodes CASSLVASNGGTQYF. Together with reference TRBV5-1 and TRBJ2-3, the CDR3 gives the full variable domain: KAGVTQTPRYLIKTRGQQVTLSCSPISGHRSVSWYQQTPGQGLQFLFEYFSETQRNKGNFPGRFSGRQFSNSRSEMNVSTLELGDSALYLCASSLVASNGGTQYFGPGTRLTVL.